This TCR beta chain was captured in a study of blood T cell repertoires in COVID-19 (dated by TCRdb to between 2020 and 2021). Regarding the study in general: Samples from collaborators originated in the United States, Italy and Spain and spanned both the acute and convalescent phases of COVID-19. Samples were obtained from the ongoing ImmuneRACE study (first 160 participants) and from 1,254 subjects provided by 6 global collaborators. The prospective study material was composed of cDNA or gDNA derived from T cells, B-cell-depleted T cells, or PBMCs. Where available, HLA class I and class II types were taken from metadata supplied by the sample provider and were not determined by assay-based typing. The repertoires were made available in a free public database intended to serve as a resource for research on the immune response to SARS-CoV-2. Subjects who had been exposed to COVID-19, were actively infected with it, or had recovered from it provided the deeply sampled blood TCRbeta repertoires that made up the dataset. Sample metadata almost always included a de-identified subject ID, COVID-19 status, age in years and sex. Overall results and qualifications from the work: How much clinical and demographic metadata was included differed by source and by participant, and the metadata was provided uncurated.

This clone was detected only once. The antigen it binds to is not known. Base-call qualities are not available, and no considerably larger clone is one nucleotide away. Here V drops 6 bases and J drops 7 bases, and the junction holds 4 bases not matched to any gene. CDR1 and CDR2 are read off the germline V gene as SQVTM and ANQGSEA. Measured from the cysteine to the phenylalanine, the CDR3 is 14 residues long. This entry keeps only the CDR3 DNA: 42 bases, framed from base 1. In the prospective study, participants were roughly 18 to 100 years old, resided in about two dozen geographic areas of the United States, and were enrolled through a virtual design. Cohort assignment in the prospective study relied on participant-reported clinical history from a screening survey and a study questionnaire. ImmuneRACE Cohort 3 recovered participants were defined by two consecutive negative NP/OP PCR tests, healthcare professional clearance, or symptom resolution. In the prospective study, whole blood, serum and a nasopharyngeal or oropharyngeal swab were collected from each participant by mobile phlebotomists. Prospective study participants could optionally give additional blood draws and questionnaires over an approximately 2-month period. Before DNA extraction, blood samples from the prospective study were shipped at room temperature or frozen.

TCRbeta CDR3 regions were amplified from genomic DNA by means of the immunoSEQ Assay, a bias-controlled multiplex PCR. The authors processed their data as follows. Nucleated cell counts per sample were estimated from amplification of reference gene primers within the assay. To quantify the absolute abundance of each unique TCRbeta CDR3 rearrangement, sequence reads were collapsed and filtered. For each sample, productive Simpson clonality was calculated as the square root of Simpson's diversity index across productive rearrangements. TCRdb mirrors the immuneACCESS table, restricted to in-frame sequences. Some clones are absent from its copies; in checked studies, under half trace to an unresolved V gene, and the reason for the others is unknown. Clone size and V and J calls were adopted from that table, with D and trimming inferred from the DNA. A total of about 190,000 clones appear in this sample, approximately 84% of them only once. The ten top clones hold roughly 3% of the sample.

The clonotype originates from a woman aged 25-40 years who had recovered from COVID-19. Sequenced material: PBMCs or T cells enriched from blood (not recorded which). Recombination linked TRBV29-1 to TRBJ2-2, and TRBD2 aligns with 14 junction nucleotides. Here the CDR3 is given as CSVGTSGRSGELFF. The nucleotide sequence is given as TGCAGCGTAGGGACTAGCGGGAGAAGCGGGGAGCTGTTTTTT.